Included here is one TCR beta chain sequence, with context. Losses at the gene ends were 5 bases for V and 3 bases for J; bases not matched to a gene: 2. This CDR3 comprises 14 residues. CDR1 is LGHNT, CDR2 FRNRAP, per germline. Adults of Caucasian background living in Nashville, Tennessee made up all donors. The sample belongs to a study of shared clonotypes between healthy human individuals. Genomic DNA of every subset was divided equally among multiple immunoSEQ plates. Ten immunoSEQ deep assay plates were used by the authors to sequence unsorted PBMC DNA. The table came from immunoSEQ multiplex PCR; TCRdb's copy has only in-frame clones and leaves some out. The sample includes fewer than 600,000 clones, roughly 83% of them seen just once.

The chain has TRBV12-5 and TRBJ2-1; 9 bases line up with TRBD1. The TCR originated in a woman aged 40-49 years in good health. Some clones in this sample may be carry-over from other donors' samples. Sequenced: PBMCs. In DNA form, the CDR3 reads TGTGCTAGTGGTCGGGACAGGGTCTACAATGAGCAGTTCTTC. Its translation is CASGRDRVYNEQFF.